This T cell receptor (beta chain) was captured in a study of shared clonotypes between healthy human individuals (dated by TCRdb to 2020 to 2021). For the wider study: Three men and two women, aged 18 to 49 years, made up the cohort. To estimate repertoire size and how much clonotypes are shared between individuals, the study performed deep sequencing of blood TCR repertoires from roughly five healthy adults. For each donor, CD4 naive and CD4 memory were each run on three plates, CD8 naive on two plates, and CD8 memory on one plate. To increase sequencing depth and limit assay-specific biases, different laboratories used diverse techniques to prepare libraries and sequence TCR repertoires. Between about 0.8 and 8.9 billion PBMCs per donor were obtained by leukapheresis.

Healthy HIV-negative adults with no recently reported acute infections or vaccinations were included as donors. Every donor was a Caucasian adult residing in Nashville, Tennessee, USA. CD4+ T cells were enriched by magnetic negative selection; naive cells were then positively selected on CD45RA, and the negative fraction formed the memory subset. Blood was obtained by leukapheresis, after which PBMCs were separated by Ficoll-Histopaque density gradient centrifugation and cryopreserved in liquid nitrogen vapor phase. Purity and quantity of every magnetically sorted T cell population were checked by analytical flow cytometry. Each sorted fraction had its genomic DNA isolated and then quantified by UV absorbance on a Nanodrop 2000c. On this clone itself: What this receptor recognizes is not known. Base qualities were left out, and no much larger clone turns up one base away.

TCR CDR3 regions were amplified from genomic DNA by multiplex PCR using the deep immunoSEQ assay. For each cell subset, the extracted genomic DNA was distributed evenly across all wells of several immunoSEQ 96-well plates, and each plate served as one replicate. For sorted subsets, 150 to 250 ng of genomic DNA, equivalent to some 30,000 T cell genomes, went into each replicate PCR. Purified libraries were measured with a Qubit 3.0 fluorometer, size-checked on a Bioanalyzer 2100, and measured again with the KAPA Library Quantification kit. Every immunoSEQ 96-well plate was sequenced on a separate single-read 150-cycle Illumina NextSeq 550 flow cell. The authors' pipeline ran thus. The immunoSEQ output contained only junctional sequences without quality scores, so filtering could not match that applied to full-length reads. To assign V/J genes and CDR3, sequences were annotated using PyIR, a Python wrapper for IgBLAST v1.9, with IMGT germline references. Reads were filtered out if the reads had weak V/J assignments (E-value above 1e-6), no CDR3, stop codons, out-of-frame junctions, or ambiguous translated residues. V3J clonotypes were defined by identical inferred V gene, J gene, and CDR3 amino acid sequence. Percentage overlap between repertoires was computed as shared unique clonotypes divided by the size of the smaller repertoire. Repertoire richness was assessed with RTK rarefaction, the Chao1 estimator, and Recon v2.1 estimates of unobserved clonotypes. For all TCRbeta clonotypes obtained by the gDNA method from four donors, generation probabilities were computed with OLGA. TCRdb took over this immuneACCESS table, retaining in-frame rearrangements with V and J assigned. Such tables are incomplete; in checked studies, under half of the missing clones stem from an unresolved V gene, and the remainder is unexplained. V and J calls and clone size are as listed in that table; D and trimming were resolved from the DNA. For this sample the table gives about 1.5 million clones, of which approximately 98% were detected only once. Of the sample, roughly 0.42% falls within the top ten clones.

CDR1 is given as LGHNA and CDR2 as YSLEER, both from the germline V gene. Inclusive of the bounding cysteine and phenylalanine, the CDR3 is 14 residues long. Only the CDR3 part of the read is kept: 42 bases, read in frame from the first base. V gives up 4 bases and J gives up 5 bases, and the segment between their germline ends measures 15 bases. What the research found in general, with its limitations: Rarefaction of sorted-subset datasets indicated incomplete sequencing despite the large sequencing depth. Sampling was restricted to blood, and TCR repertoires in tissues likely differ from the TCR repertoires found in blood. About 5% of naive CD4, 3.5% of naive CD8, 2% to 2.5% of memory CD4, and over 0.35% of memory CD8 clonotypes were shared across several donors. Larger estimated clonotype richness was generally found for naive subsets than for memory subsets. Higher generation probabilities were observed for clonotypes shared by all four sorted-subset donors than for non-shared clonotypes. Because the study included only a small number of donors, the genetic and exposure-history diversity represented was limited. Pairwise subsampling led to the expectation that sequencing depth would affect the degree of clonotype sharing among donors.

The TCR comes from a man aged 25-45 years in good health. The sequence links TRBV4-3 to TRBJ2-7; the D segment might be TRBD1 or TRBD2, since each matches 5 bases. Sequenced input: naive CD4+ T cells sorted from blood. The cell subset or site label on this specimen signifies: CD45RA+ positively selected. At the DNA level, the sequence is TGCGCCAGCAGCCTAAGTGAGGGGTCCCACGAGCAGTACTTC. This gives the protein CASSLSEGSHEQYF.